The clone carrying this T cell receptor beta chain appeared a few times. The assay was immunoSEQ multiplex PCR, and TCRdb's table has in-frame clones only and misses some. This repertoire shows 10,000 to 15,000 clones, roughly 24% found once; its top ten account for approximately 19%. The sample comes from a study of sequential checkpoint blockade in melanoma. V lost 5 bases and J lost 1, with 12 bases in between. The germline CDR1 and CDR2 sequences are SGHNT and YENEEA. The CDR3 covers 15 residues. Documented treatment: randomized to nivolumab then ipilimumab (arm A) or the reverse (arm B). The specimen comprised tumor tissue (inferred from file names), sampled from a patient given nivolumab and ipilimumab in sequence. The V and J genes are TRBV11-3 and TRBJ1-5, with a possible D match to TRBD1 (6 bases). The TCR sequence derives from a human donor with melanoma. CDR3 DNA sequence: TGTGCCAGCAGCCGGGGGGCAGGGAGCAATCAGCCCCAGCATTTT. It codes for CASSRGAGSNQPQHF.